This TCR beta chain was sequenced in a study of blood T cell repertoires in COVID-19 (dated by TCRdb to the early 2020s). The study in broad terms: Samples covering the acute and convalescent phases of COVID-19 were provided by collaborators in the United States, Italy and Spain. The material from the prospective study consisted of cDNA or gDNA derived from T cells, B-cell-depleted T cells, or PBMCs. The dataset comprised deeply sampled blood TCRbeta repertoires from subjects exposed to, actively infected with, or recovered from COVID-19. The repertoires were released in a freely available public database meant as a resource for research on the immune response to SARS-CoV-2. The samples were drawn from the first 160 participants of the ongoing ImmuneRACE study and from roughly 1,300 subjects provided by 6 global collaborators. Nearly every sample came with metadata listing a de-identified subject ID, COVID-19 status, age in years and sex. HLA class I and class II types, where available, came from metadata supplied by the sample provider rather than from assay-based typing. Here is what the overall study found, with its caveats: The amount of clinical and demographic metadata varied by source and participant and was provided uncurated.

This clone was detected once. Its antigen has not been determined. There are no base qualities to consult, and no much larger clone falls within one base. The immunoSEQ Assay, a bias-controlled multiplex PCR, was used to amplify TCRbeta CDR3 regions from genomic DNA. The source study handled its data this way. Nucleated cell counts per sample were estimated from amplification of reference gene primers within the assay. To quantify the absolute abundance of each unique TCRbeta CDR3 rearrangement, sequence reads were collapsed and filtered. For each sample, productive Simpson clonality was calculated by taking the square root of Simpson's diversity index across productive rearrangements. In its TCRdb copy, this immuneACCESS table keeps in-frame sequences only and misses some clones. Where compared with another copy, unresolved V genes explain less than half of these, and the others have no known cause. V, J and clone size derive from that table, while D and trimming were established from the DNA sequence. For this sample there are 100,000 to 150,000 clones; about 85% appear just once. The ten most abundant clones make up around 3.2% of the sample.

One collaborating source in Seattle enrolled patients while the patients were actively infected and followed the patients over time throughout the course of disease. Each collaborating institution followed its own protocols to collect whole blood in K2EDTA tubes. For TCRbeta analysis, collaborators shipped samples as frozen whole blood, isolated PBMCs, or DNA extracted from either of those sample types. CDR1 and CDR2 are drawn from the germline V gene: MNHEY, SVGAGI. Its CDR3 holds 15 amino acids, cysteine through phenylalanine. Just CDR3 DNA is preserved here, 45 bases in frame from base 1. V drops 7 bases and J drops 10 bases, leaving 20 bases in between.

The chain is made from TRBV6-5 and TRBJ1-6; the D gene cannot be named for sure. Sample: peripheral blood. The sequence came from a woman at least 80 years old with COVID-19, enrolled during active disease. CDR3 loop: CASTPGRATGSPLHF. At the DNA level, the sequence is TGTGCCAGCACGCCGGGTAGAGCCACGGGGTCACCCCTCCACTTT.